A selection of T cell receptor beta chains follows, all from one sample in a study of cytomegalovirus exposure and HLA in healthy donors. Clones were sequenced by immunoSEQ multiplex PCR, and TCRdb holds only the in-frame ones, with some missing. The sample includes over 150,000 clones, approximately 86% of them seen just once. The sequenced sample consisted of PBMCs. These receptors originate from a woman aged 18-29 years in good health and CMV-seronegative. Each CDR3 is given with its conserved first and last residue. A D gene is named only where the DNA matches it firmly. Rows give clone size only sometimes, using once, few, many, or a class for an expanded clone.

TRBD1	TRBJ2-7	NA	TRBV27	TGTGCCAGCAGTTTGGGGACAGGGTATTTCGAGCAGTACTTC	CASSLGTGYFEQYF
NA	TRBJ1-1	NA	TRBV6-6	TGTGCCAGCAGTCCTCCCGAGGGTACTGAAGCTTTCTTT	CASSPPEGTEAFF
NA	TRBJ2-1	NA	TRBV30	TGTGCCTGGAGTATCAATCAGGGGTTGCCCCCCAGGGGTGAGCAGTTCTTC	CAWSINQGLPPRGEQFF
TRBD2	TRBJ2-7	NA	TRBV6-7	TGTGCCAGCAGTTACCGATCTCGGTCGGGAGGGGAGCAGTACTTC	CASSYRSRSGGEQYF
TRBD1	TRBJ1-1	NA	TRBV2	TGTGCCAGCAGTTACAGGGGTGGGGACACTGAAGCTTTCTTT	CASSYRGGDTEAFF
NA	TRBJ1-2	NA	TRBV6-1	TGTGCCAGCAGTGAAGTGGGGCGTCCTGTCTATGGCTACACCTTC	CASSEVGRPVYGYTF
TRBD1	TRBJ2-7	few	TRBV19	TGTGCCAGTAGTCCGGGACAGGGGGCCTACGAGCAGTACTTC	CASSPGQGAYEQYF
NA	TRBJ2-2	few	TRBV7-3	TGTGCCAGCAGCTTCTACGGCGGGGAGCTGTTTTTT	CASSFYGGELFF
TRBD1	TRBJ1-4	NA	TRBV4-1	TGCGCCAGCAGCCAACCTAGGACAGGGCGCAGTAATGAAAAACTGTTTTTT	CASSQPRTGRSNEKLFF
NA	TRBJ1-4	NA	TRBV5-1	TGCGCCAGCAGCCTTAGGGAGGGTAGAACTAATGAAAAACTGTTTTTT	CASSLREGRTNEKLFF
TRBD1	TRBJ2-3	NA	TRBV19	TGTGCCAGTAGTATATTTGGACAGGGGGGCGGCACAGATACGCAGTATTTT	CASSIFGQGGGTDTQYF
NA	TRBJ2-1	once	TRBV7-2	TGTGCCAGCAGCTACAGGGATGGAAGTGAGCAGTTCTTC	CASSYRDGSEQFF
TRBD1	TRBJ1-6	NA	TRBV2	TGTGCCAGCAGTGAATGGCTTCGGGGGACCGGGACAGAAAATTCACCCCTCCACTTT	CASSEWLRGTGTENSPLHF
NA	TRBJ1-5	NA	TRBV27	TGTGCCAGCCAACCTAATAAGAATCAGCCCCAGCATTTT	CASQPNKNQPQHF
NA	TRBJ2-7	NA	TRBV7-3	TGTGCCAGCAGCTTAATGTCGGTGGGGGGACTTCCGAAACTTTACGAGCAGTACTTC	CASSLMSVGGLPKLYEQYF
NA	TRBJ1-6	NA	TRBV5-1	TGCGCCAGCAGCTTGGGGTCCGGGAGCTCCTATAATTCACCCCTCCACTTT	CASSLGSGSSYNSPLHF